The rows below give T cell receptor beta chains drawn from one sample of a study of T cell responses to AZD1222 COVID-19 vaccine. Produced via immunoSEQ multiplex PCR; TCRdb's table is partial and in-frame only. The repertoire holds 100,000 to 120,000 clones, about four fifths seen once, with less than 5% in the top ten. Specimen: peripheral blood, collected on day 0 of AZD1222 vaccination. Receptors originate from an adult in good health. CDR3s include the opening cysteine and the closing phenylalanine or tryptophan. Each record gives: clone size, J gene, D gene, V gene, CDR3 protein, CDR3 DNA. D genes are given only for firm matches. Clone size is not always given. Where it is, it says once, few, many or a class for expanded clones.

clone_size: -
j_call: TRBJ2-2
d_call: -
v_call: TRBV7-2
cdr3_aa: CASSLYSRGLGGELFF
cdr3_nt: TGTGCCAGCAGCTTATATAGTCGGGGATTGGGCGGGGAGCTGTTTTTT

clone_size: -
j_call: TRBJ1-1
d_call: -
v_call: TRBV21-1
cdr3_aa: CASSSTLVDMNTEAFF
cdr3_nt: TGTGCCAGCAGCTCCACACTAGTCGACATGAACACTGAAGCTTTCTTT

clone_size: once
j_call: TRBJ2-1
d_call: -
v_call: TRBV5-6
cdr3_aa: CASSLDGADEQFF
cdr3_nt: TGTGCCAGCAGCTTGGACGGGGCCGATGAGCAGTTCTTC

clone_size: once
j_call: TRBJ2-7
d_call: -
v_call: TRBV2
cdr3_aa: CASGTQGCEQYF
cdr3_nt: TGTGCCAGCGGAACGCAGGGTTGCGAGCAGTACTTC

clone_size: once
j_call: TRBJ1-3
d_call: -
v_call: TRBV9
cdr3_aa: CASSFGSGSGNTIYF
cdr3_nt: TGTGCCAGCAGCTTCGGGTCGGGCTCTGGAAACACCATATATTTT

clone_size: -
j_call: TRBJ1-6
d_call: -
v_call: TRBV6-5
cdr3_aa: CATRQLPYSPLHF
cdr3_nt: TGTGCCACCCGACAGTTGCCCTATTCACCCCTCCACTTT

clone_size: -
j_call: TRBJ1-6
d_call: -
v_call: TRBV7-9
cdr3_aa: CASSLAIRNNSPLHF
cdr3_nt: TGTGCCAGCAGCTTAGCGATCCGCAATAATTCACCCCTCCACTTT

clone_size: -
j_call: TRBJ1-2
d_call: -
v_call: TRBV12-3/TRBV12-4
cdr3_aa: CASSLVGDGYTF
cdr3_nt: TGTGCCAGCAGTTTGGTAGGGGACGGCTACACCTTC

clone_size: few
j_call: TRBJ1-6
d_call: -
v_call: TRBV5-1
cdr3_aa: CASSQGLDSPLHF
cdr3_nt: TGCGCCAGCAGTCAAGGACTGGATTCACCCCTCCACTTT

clone_size: -
j_call: TRBJ2-4
d_call: TRBD2
v_call: TRBV9
cdr3_aa: CASSGGRGSRAKNIQYF
cdr3_nt: TGTGCCAGCAGCGGTGGGCGGGGGAGTCGGGCCAAAAACATTCAGTACTTC

clone_size: -
j_call: TRBJ2-7
d_call: TRBD1
v_call: TRBV5-1
cdr3_aa: CASSIGDRAGEQYF
cdr3_nt: TGCGCCAGCAGCATCGGCGACAGGGCTGGCGAGCAGTACTTC

clone_size: -
j_call: TRBJ2-7
d_call: -
v_call: TRBV4-2
cdr3_aa: CASSQAQQGSYEQYF
cdr3_nt: TGTGCCAGCAGCCAAGCTCAACAGGGATCCTACGAGCAGTACTTC

clone_size: -
j_call: TRBJ2-1
d_call: TRBD2
v_call: TRBV30
cdr3_aa: CAWSRLAGGNEQFF
cdr3_nt: TGTGCCTGGAGTCGGCTAGCGGGCGGAAATGAGCAGTTCTTC

clone_size: -
j_call: TRBJ2-3
d_call: TRBD1
v_call: TRBV4-3
cdr3_aa: CASSLTGVSTDTQYF
cdr3_nt: TGCGCCAGCAGCCTCACAGGGGTCAGCACAGATACGCAGTATTTT

clone_size: -
j_call: TRBJ2-3
d_call: -
v_call: TRBV6-5
cdr3_aa: CASRAGWLNTDTQYF
cdr3_nt: TGTGCCAGCAGGGCAGGGTGGCTAAACACAGATACGCAGTATTTT

clone_size: -
j_call: TRBJ1-1
d_call: -
v_call: TRBV3-1/TRBV3-2
cdr3_aa: CASRDGTRTEAFF
cdr3_nt: TGTGCCAGCAGAGATGGGACTCGCACTGAAGCTTTCTTT

clone_size: -
j_call: TRBJ1-3
d_call: -
v_call: TRBV6-5
cdr3_aa: CAHRGERLSGNTIYF
cdr3_nt: TGTGCCCATCGCGGGGAAAGGCTCTCTGGAAACACCATATATTTT

clone_size: -
j_call: TRBJ1-3
d_call: -
v_call: TRBV9
cdr3_aa: CASSVQPGPDRGNTIYF
cdr3_nt: TGTGCCAGCAGCGTTCAACCCGGGCCTGACAGAGGAAACACCATATATTTT

clone_size: -
j_call: TRBJ2-3
d_call: -
v_call: TRBV11-2
cdr3_aa: CASSSPGMAFSSTDTQYF
cdr3_nt: TGTGCCAGCAGCTCCCCGGGGATGGCCTTTTCTAGCACAGATACGCAGTATTTT

clone_size: -
j_call: TRBJ2-7
d_call: -
v_call: TRBV18
cdr3_aa: CASSPGDYEQYF
cdr3_nt: TGTGCCAGCTCACCTGGGGACTACGAGCAGTACTTC

clone_size: -
j_call: TRBJ1-1
d_call: -
v_call: TRBV3-1/TRBV3-2
cdr3_aa: CASRRTENTEAFF
cdr3_nt: TGTGCCAGCAGGCGGACAGAGAACACTGAAGCTTTCTTT

clone_size: -
j_call: TRBJ2-4
d_call: -
v_call: TRBV5-6
cdr3_aa: CASSETGNIQYF
cdr3_nt: TGTGCCAGCAGCGAGACGGGAAACATTCAGTACTTC